Listed below are T cell receptor beta chains from one sample, sequenced in a study of CD8+ T cells in alopecia areata. This table comes from immunoSEQ multiplex PCR, and its TCRdb copy is limited to in-frame clones, with some not included. This table holds under 250,000 clones, 56% found once. Sequenced input: CD8+ T cells sorted from blood. The origin of the receptors is a human donor in good health. Both conserved end residues are part of each CDR3. Fields, in order: clone size, D gene, J gene, V gene, CDR3 protein, CDR3 DNA. The D gene is left open where the match is weak. Some rows have no size entry. The others give once, few or many, or a class for an expanded clone.

clone size: NA; D gene: NA; J gene: TRBJ2-1; V gene: TRBV11-2; CDR3 protein: CASSLAGRGHNEQFF; CDR3 DNA: TGTGCCAGCAGCTTAGCCGGGCGGGGACACAATGAGCAGTTCTTC
clone size: few; D gene: NA; J gene: TRBJ1-2; V gene: TRBV27; CDR3 protein: CASSYSPGTEKSGLYGYTF; CDR3 DNA: TGTGCCAGCAGTTACTCCCCCGGGACCGAGAAATCCGGGCTCTATGGCTACACCTTC
clone size: NA; D gene: NA; J gene: TRBJ2-7; V gene: TRBV6-6; CDR3 protein: CASSWGTFGSYEQYF; CDR3 DNA: TGTGCCAGCAGCTGGGGGACCTTCGGGTCCTACGAGCAGTACTTC
clone size: few; D gene: NA; J gene: TRBJ2-3; V gene: TRBV30; CDR3 protein: CAWSEGTAQDTQYF; CDR3 DNA: TGTGCCTGGAGTGAAGGGACGGCCCAGGATACGCAGTATTTT
clone size: NA; D gene: NA; J gene: TRBJ1-6; V gene: TRBV27; CDR3 protein: CASRNQDLGAPLHF; CDR3 DNA: TGTGCCAGCAGAAATCAGGACCTTGGGGCACCCCTCCACTTT
clone size: NA; D gene: TRBD1; J gene: TRBJ2-3; V gene: TRBV9; CDR3 protein: CASSVRDRFTDTQYF; CDR3 DNA: TGTGCCAGCAGCGTGAGGGACAGATTCACAGATACGCAGTATTTT
clone size: few; D gene: NA; J gene: TRBJ2-7; V gene: TRBV5-6; CDR3 protein: CASSPGLGSYEQYF; CDR3 DNA: TGTGCCAGCAGCCCGGGGCTGGGGTCCTACGAGCAGTACTTC
clone size: NA; D gene: NA; J gene: TRBJ1-2; V gene: TRBV7-9; CDR3 protein: CASSYEAANYGYTF; CDR3 DNA: TGTGCCAGCAGCTACGAGGCAGCTAACTATGGCTACACCTTC
clone size: NA; D gene: NA; J gene: TRBJ2-3; V gene: TRBV5-6; CDR3 protein: CASSSRGGQAPSDTQYF; CDR3 DNA: TGTGCCAGCAGCTCCAGGGGGGGACAGGCCCCTTCGGATACGCAGTATTTT
clone size: many; D gene: NA; J gene: TRBJ2-1; V gene: TRBV7-6; CDR3 protein: CASSLDLDWNEQFF; CDR3 DNA: TGTGCCAGCAGCTTAGATCTAGATTGGAATGAGCAGTTCTTC
clone size: NA; D gene: TRBD1; J gene: TRBJ2-7; V gene: TRBV15; CDR3 protein: CATSSRTGVDEQYF; CDR3 DNA: TGTGCCACCAGCTCCCGGACAGGGGTCGACGAGCAGTACTTC
clone size: NA; D gene: NA; J gene: TRBJ1-1; V gene: TRBV29-1; CDR3 protein: CSAPSGDAFLF; CDR3 DNA: TGCAGCGCCCCCTCAGGGGACGCGTTCCTCTTT
clone size: NA; D gene: NA; J gene: TRBJ1-5; V gene: TRBV6-6; CDR3 protein: CASSYSVDSNQPQHF; CDR3 DNA: TGTGCCAGCAGTTACTCGGTCGATAGCAATCAGCCCCAGCATTTT
clone size: many; D gene: NA; J gene: TRBJ2-1; V gene: TRBV14; CDR3 protein: CASRPWGMEDEQFF; CDR3 DNA: TGTGCCAGCAGACCGTGGGGCATGGAGGATGAGCAGTTCTTC
clone size: NA; D gene: NA; J gene: TRBJ1-2; V gene: TRBV7-8; CDR3 protein: CASSLMQTNYGYTF; CDR3 DNA: TGTGCCAGCAGCTTAATGCAGACTAACTATGGCTACACCTTC
clone size: NA; D gene: NA; J gene: TRBJ2-1; V gene: TRBV29-1; CDR3 protein: CSGGLSYNEQFF; CDR3 DNA: TGCAGCGGGGGTCTCTCCTACAATGAGCAGTTCTTC
clone size: NA; D gene: NA; J gene: TRBJ2-2; V gene: TRBV2; CDR3 protein: CASGPLGLETGELFF; CDR3 DNA: TGTGCCAGCGGACCGCTCGGTCTCGAAACCGGGGAGCTGTTTTTT
clone size: few; D gene: TRBD1; J gene: TRBJ2-1; V gene: TRBV7-9; CDR3 protein: CASSSGTGALNEQFF; CDR3 DNA: TGTGCCAGCAGTTCCGGGACAGGGGCCCTAAATGAGCAGTTCTTC
clone size: few; D gene: NA; J gene: TRBJ2-1; V gene: TRBV14; CDR3 protein: CASSQVTRGAYNEQFF; CDR3 DNA: TGTGCCAGCAGCCAAGTAACCAGGGGAGCCTACAATGAGCAGTTCTTC
clone size: NA; D gene: TRBD1; J gene: TRBJ1-2; V gene: TRBV25-1; CDR3 protein: CASSAPGGRGYTF; CDR3 DNA: TGTGCCAGCAGTGCCCCAGGGGGTCGTGGCTACACCTTC
clone size: few; D gene: TRBD2; J gene: TRBJ2-3; V gene: TRBV10-3; CDR3 protein: CAIRMSGGAADTQYF; CDR3 DNA: TGTGCCATCAGGATGAGCGGGGGGGCCGCAGATACGCAGTATTTT
clone size: NA; D gene: NA; J gene: TRBJ1-2; V gene: TRBV5-6; CDR3 protein: CASSFRDTLYGYTF; CDR3 DNA: TGTGCCAGCAGCTTCCGGGACACCCTCTATGGCTACACCTTC
clone size: NA; D gene: TRBD1; J gene: TRBJ1-1; V gene: TRBV4-1; CDR3 protein: CASRPGQGFLNTEAFF; CDR3 DNA: TGCGCCAGCAGACCGGGACAGGGGTTCCTGAACACTGAAGCTTTCTTT
clone size: NA; D gene: NA; J gene: TRBJ1-1; V gene: TRBV7-9; CDR3 protein: CASSLGDSNTEAFF; CDR3 DNA: TGTGCCAGCAGTTTAGGGGACTCGAACACTGAAGCTTTCTTT
clone size: NA; D gene: NA; J gene: TRBJ1-5; V gene: TRBV27; CDR3 protein: CASSPRAGGSNQPQHF; CDR3 DNA: TGTGCCAGCAGTCCAAGGGCGGGGGGCAGCAATCAGCCCCAGCATTTT
clone size: NA; D gene: NA; J gene: TRBJ2-5; V gene: TRBV7-9; CDR3 protein: CASSQRPEIQETQYF; CDR3 DNA: TGTGCCAGCAGCCAGCGGCCGGAGATACAAGAGACCCAGTACTTC
clone size: few; D gene: NA; J gene: TRBJ2-3; V gene: TRBV14; CDR3 protein: CASSQVASTDTQYF; CDR3 DNA: TGTGCCAGCAGCCAAGTGGCGTCCACAGATACGCAGTATTTT
clone size: few; D gene: NA; J gene: TRBJ2-6; V gene: TRBV29-1; CDR3 protein: CSVYGDSSSGANVLTF; CDR3 DNA: TGCAGCGTTTATGGGGACTCAAGCTCTGGGGCCAACGTCCTGACTTTC
clone size: NA; D gene: NA; J gene: TRBJ1-3; V gene: TRBV25-1; CDR3 protein: CASSESWTSKGTIYF; CDR3 DNA: TGTGCCAGCAGTGAATCTTGGACATCGAAAGGCACCATATATTTT
clone size: NA; D gene: TRBD2; J gene: TRBJ2-1; V gene: TRBV4-1; CDR3 protein: CASSQGLAGGLEQFF; CDR3 DNA: TGCGCCAGCAGCCAAGGGTTAGCGGGGGGGCTGGAGCAGTTCTTC
clone size: NA; D gene: TRBD1; J gene: TRBJ2-7; V gene: TRBV4-1; CDR3 protein: CASSQDGQGFSYEQYF; CDR3 DNA: TGCGCCAGCAGCCAAGATGGACAGGGGTTCTCCTACGAGCAGTACTTC
clone size: NA; D gene: NA; J gene: TRBJ2-7; V gene: TRBV4-1; CDR3 protein: CASSQSKDATYEQYF; CDR3 DNA: TGCGCCAGCAGCCAATCGAAGGACGCCACCTACGAGCAGTACTTC
clone size: NA; D gene: NA; J gene: TRBJ2-7; V gene: TRBV30; CDR3 protein: CAWSVQGAEQYF; CDR3 DNA: TGTGCCTGGAGTGTACAAGGGGCCGAGCAGTACTTC
clone size: NA; D gene: NA; J gene: TRBJ2-7; V gene: TRBV5-1; CDR3 protein: CASSLAGGPDEQYF; CDR3 DNA: TGCGCCAGCAGCTTGGCAGGGGGGCCGGACGAGCAGTACTTC
clone size: NA; D gene: NA; J gene: TRBJ2-2; V gene: TRBV12-5; CDR3 protein: CASGPGTGELFF; CDR3 DNA: TGTGCTAGTGGCCCCGGGACCGGGGAGCTGTTTTTT
clone size: few; D gene: NA; J gene: TRBJ1-5; V gene: TRBV19; CDR3 protein: CASSIGTVNQPQHF; CDR3 DNA: TGTGCCAGTAGTATCGGGACGGTAAATCAGCCCCAGCATTTT
clone size: few; D gene: NA; J gene: TRBJ1-4; V gene: TRBV4-2; CDR3 protein: CASSPTLGTLLFF; CDR3 DNA: TGTGCCAGCAGCCCAACCTTGGGGACACTCCTGTTTTTT
clone size: once; D gene: TRBD1; J gene: TRBJ1-2; V gene: TRBV4-1; CDR3 protein: CASSPGTGKQYGYTF; CDR3 DNA: TGCGCCAGCAGCCCGGGGACAGGGAAACAATATGGCTACACCTTC
clone size: few; D gene: NA; J gene: TRBJ2-7; V gene: TRBV6-5; CDR3 protein: CASMGGIEQYF; CDR3 DNA: TGTGCCAGCATGGGAGGTATCGAGCAGTACTTC
clone size: NA; D gene: NA; J gene: TRBJ1-1; V gene: TRBV7-9; CDR3 protein: CATLHPNTEAFF; CDR3 DNA: TGTGCCACCCTTCATCCGAACACTGAAGCTTTCTTT
clone size: NA; D gene: NA; J gene: TRBJ1-1; V gene: TRBV30; CDR3 protein: CAWSLDVNTEAFF; CDR3 DNA: TGTGCCTGGAGCCTAGACGTTAACACTGAAGCTTTCTTT
clone size: NA; D gene: NA; J gene: TRBJ2-7; V gene: TRBV6-5; CDR3 protein: CASRLGLGEGEQYF; CDR3 DNA: TGTGCCAGCAGGCTGGGACTGGGAGAGGGCGAGCAGTACTTC
clone size: few; D gene: TRBD2; J gene: TRBJ2-1; V gene: TRBV6-4; CDR3 protein: CASSELAGASNEQFF; CDR3 DNA: TGTGCCAGCAGTGAATTAGCGGGGGCTTCTAATGAGCAGTTCTTC
clone size: NA; D gene: NA; J gene: TRBJ2-4; V gene: TRBV6-1; CDR3 protein: CASSVYLAKNIQYF; CDR3 DNA: TGTGCCAGCAGTGTCTACTTAGCCAAAAACATTCAGTACTTC
clone size: NA; D gene: NA; J gene: TRBJ2-7; V gene: TRBV7-2; CDR3 protein: CASSPDPGRYEQYF; CDR3 DNA: TGTGCCAGCAGCCCGGACCCAGGACGATACGAGCAGTACTTC
clone size: NA; D gene: TRBD1; J gene: TRBJ1-2; V gene: TRBV5-4; CDR3 protein: CASSWGTGLYYGYTF; CDR3 DNA: TGTGCCAGCAGCTGGGGGACAGGGTTGTACTATGGCTACACCTTC
clone size: few; D gene: NA; J gene: TRBJ2-7; V gene: TRBV27; CDR3 protein: CASRLGTVVYEQYF; CDR3 DNA: TGTGCCAGTAGGCTCGGGACCGTCGTGTACGAGCAGTACTTC
clone size: NA; D gene: NA; J gene: TRBJ2-3; V gene: TRBV10-2; CDR3 protein: CASSDGYSGTDTQYF; CDR3 DNA: TGCGCCAGCAGTGACGGATATTCGGGCACAGATACGCAGTATTTT